These 5 T cell receptor beta chains were all obtained from the same sample, sequenced in a study of cytomegalovirus exposure and HLA in healthy donors. It was with 60 Vbeta and 13 Jbeta primers that the PCR ran. Measured with immunoSEQ multiplex PCR; TCRdb has only the in-frame clones, and not every one. The table records about 230,000 clones, 77% of them present only once. The specimen was PBMCs. These receptors all come from a woman in her sixties in good health and CMV-seropositive.

This rearrangement joins TRBV6-5 to TRBJ2-1, with D possibly being TRBD1 (5 bases). CDR1 is MNHEY and CDR2 is SVGAGI in the germline V gene. This CDR3 comprises 15 residues. The V gene lost 3 bases and the J gene lost 0 bases, with 9 bases spanning the gap. The CDR3 spells CASSYTGSSYNEQFF. In DNA, the CDR3 is TGTGCCAGCAGTTATACAGGTAGCTCCTACAATGAGCAGTTCTTC.

The CDR3 DNA follows: TGTGCCAGCAGCCTTGCAGGCTCTGGAAACACCATATATTTT. Encoded protein: CASSLAGSGNTIYF. The chain employs TRBV7-2 and TRBJ1-3; D unresolved. Trimming cost V 5 bases and J 0 bases, with 8 bases left between them. Germline-derived CDR1 and CDR2 are SGHTA and FQGNSA. The CDR3 covers 14 residues.

This clone has just one count. This sequence joins TRBV28 and TRBJ1-1; D unclear. The V end lost 6 bases, the J end lost 0 bases, and 20 bases lay between the germline ends. CDR1 and CDR2 from the germline V gene are MDHEN and SYDVKM. CDR3 size: 17 residues. The CDR3 here is CASSPSGNTNLNTEAFF. CDR3 DNA sequence: TGTGCCAGCAGCCCGTCCGGGAATACTAATTTGAACACTGAAGCTTTCTTT.

This clone has just one count. CDR3 amino acids: CASSGYGTATNEKLFF. The CDR3 DNA reads TGTGCCAGTAGTGGGTACGGGACAGCAACTAATGAAAAACTGTTTTTT. The V call is TRBV19, the J call TRBJ1-4, with 7 bases that match TRBD1. The CDR3 consists of 16 residues. V shed 5 bases and J 0 bases; nucleotides not matched to a gene: 6. Looked up from germline, CDR1 is LNHDA and CDR2 is SQIVND (reference sequence).

The chain is built from TRBV28 and TRBJ1-2; D not resolved. The V end lost 6 bases, the J end lost 4 bases, and 9 bases lay between the germline ends. This CDR3 comprises 12 residues. CDR1 and CDR2 (germline): MDHEN, SYDVKM. The CDR3 coding sequence is TGTGCCAGCAGCCTAATTGGCTATGGCTACACCTTC. Protein sequence: CASSLIGYGYTF.